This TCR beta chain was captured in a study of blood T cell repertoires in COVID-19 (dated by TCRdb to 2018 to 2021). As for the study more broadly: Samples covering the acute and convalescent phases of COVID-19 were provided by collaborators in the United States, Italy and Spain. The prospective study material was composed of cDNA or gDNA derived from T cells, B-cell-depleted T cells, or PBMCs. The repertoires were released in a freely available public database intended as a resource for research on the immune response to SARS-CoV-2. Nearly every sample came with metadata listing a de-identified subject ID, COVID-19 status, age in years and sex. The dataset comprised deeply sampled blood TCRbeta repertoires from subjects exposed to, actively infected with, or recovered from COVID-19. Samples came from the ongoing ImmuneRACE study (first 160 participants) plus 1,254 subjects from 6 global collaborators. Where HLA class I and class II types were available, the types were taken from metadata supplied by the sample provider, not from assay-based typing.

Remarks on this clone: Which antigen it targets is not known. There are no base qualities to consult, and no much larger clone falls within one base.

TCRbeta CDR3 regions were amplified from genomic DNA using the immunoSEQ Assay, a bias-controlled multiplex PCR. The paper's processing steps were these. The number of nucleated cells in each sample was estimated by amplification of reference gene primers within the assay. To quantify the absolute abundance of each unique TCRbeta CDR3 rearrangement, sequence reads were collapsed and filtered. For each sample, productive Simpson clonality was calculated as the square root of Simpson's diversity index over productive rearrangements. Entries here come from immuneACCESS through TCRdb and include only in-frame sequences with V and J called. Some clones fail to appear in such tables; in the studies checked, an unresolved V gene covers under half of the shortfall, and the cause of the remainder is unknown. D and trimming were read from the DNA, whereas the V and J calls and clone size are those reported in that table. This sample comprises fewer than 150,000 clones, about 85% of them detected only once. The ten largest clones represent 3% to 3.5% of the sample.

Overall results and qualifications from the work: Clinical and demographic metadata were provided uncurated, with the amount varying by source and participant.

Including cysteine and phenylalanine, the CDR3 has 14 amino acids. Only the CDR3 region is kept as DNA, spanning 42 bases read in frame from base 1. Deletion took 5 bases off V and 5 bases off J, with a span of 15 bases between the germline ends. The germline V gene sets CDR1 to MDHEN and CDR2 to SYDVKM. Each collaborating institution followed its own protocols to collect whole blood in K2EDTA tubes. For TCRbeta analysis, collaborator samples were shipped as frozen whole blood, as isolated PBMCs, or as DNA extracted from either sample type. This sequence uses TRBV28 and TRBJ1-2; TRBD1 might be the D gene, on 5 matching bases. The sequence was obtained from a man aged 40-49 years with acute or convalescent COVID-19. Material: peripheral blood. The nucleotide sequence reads TGTGCCAGCAGTCAGGGTGGTATCCTGTATGGCTACACCTTC. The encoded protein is CASSQGGILYGYTF.